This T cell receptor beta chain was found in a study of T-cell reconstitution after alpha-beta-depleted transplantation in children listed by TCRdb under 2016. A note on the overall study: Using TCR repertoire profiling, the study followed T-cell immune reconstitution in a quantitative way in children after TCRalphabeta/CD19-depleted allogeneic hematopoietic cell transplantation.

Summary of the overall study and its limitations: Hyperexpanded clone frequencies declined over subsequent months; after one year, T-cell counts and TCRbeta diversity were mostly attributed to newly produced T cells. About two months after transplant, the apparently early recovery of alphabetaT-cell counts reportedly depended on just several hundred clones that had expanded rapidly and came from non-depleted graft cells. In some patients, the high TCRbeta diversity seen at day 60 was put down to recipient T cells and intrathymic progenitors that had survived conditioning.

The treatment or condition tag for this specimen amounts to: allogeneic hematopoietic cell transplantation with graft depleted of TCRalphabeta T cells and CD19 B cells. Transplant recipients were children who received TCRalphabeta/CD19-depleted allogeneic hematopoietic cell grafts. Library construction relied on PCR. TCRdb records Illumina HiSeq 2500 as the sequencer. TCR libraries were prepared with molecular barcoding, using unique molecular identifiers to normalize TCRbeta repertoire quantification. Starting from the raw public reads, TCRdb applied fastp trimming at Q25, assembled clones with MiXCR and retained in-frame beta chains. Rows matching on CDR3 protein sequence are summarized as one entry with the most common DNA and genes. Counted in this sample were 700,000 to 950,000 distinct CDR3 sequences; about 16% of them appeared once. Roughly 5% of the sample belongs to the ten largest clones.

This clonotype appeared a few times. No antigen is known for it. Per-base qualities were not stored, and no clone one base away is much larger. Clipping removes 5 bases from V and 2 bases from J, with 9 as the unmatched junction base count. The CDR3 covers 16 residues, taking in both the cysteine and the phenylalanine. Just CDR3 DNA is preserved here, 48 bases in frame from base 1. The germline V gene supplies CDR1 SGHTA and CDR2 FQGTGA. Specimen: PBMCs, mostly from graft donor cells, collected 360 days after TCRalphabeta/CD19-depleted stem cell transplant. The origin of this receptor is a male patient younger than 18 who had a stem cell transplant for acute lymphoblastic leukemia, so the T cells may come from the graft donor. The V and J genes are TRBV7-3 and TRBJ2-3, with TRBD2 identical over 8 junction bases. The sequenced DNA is TGTGCCAGCAGCCTTTCGGGGGGGCTTTACACAGATACGCAGTATTTT. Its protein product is CASSLSGGLYTDTQYF.